This T cell receptor beta chain emerged from a study of response to subunit inactivated influenza vaccine. The study, taken as a whole, reports: Each seasonal influenza vaccination, the authors suggested, recruits few new T cells.

To note about this clonotype: What it recognizes is unknown.

The CDR3 contains 15 residues. V lost 0 bases to trimming and J lost 6 bases, with 13 bases between them. Per germline, CDR1 SGHTA and CDR2 FQGTGA. Each CDR3 protein gets one entry after TCRdb re-called the RT-PCR reads with MiXCR. Of around 200,000 distinct CDR3 sequences in the sample, approximately 15% were seen once. The source of this sequence is a man aged 45-60 years who received an inactivated influenza vaccine. This sample comprised CD8+ T cells sorted from PBMCs, obtained 4 to 6 days after vaccination. The chain couples TRBV7-3 to TRBJ2-3; no clear D gene. CDR3 coding DNA: TGTGCCAGCAGCTTAACGGTTGGGCGCTGGGATACGCAGTATTTT. Residues: CASSLTVGRWDTQYF.